This entry lists 16 T cell receptor beta chains sequenced from one sample in a study of blood T cell repertoires in COVID-19. Data came from immunoSEQ multiplex PCR; TCRdb stores just in-frame clones and leaves some out. Of under 200,000 clones listed, around 83% are singletons. Sequenced input: peripheral blood. These receptors were obtained from a woman aged 40-49 years with acute or convalescent COVID-19.

The chain couples TRBV19 to TRBJ2-7; D perhaps matches TRBD1 (6 bases). Trimming cost V 3 bases and J 0 bases, with 12 bases left between them. Germline V gene lookup returns CDR1 LNHDA and CDR2 SQIVND (reference sequence). The CDR3 length is 15 residues. In nucleotides, the CDR3 is TGTGCCAGTAGTATGAGGACAGAAAGCTCCTACGAGCAGTACTTC. This gives the protein CASSMRTESSYEQYF.

The rearrangement links TRBV4-2 to TRBJ1-4; TRBD1 matches 7 bases. The germline CDR1 and CDR2 sequences are LGHNA and YNFKEQ. J was trimmed by 5 bases and V by 3 bases; bases with no gene match: 6. The CDR3 is made up of 15 amino acids. CDR3 coding DNA: TGTGCCAGCAGCCAGGAGGGACAGCGAAATGAAAAACTGTTTTTT. Translation gives CASSQEGQRNEKLFF.

The gene calls are TRBV13 and TRBJ1-2; D is ambiguous. The CDR3 consists of 12 residues. V was trimmed by 3 bases and J by 6 bases, leaving 8 bases between them. Germline CDR1 PRHDT, CDR2 FYEKMQ (reference sequence). The CDR3 sequence: CASSLKRDGYTF. The CDR3, as DNA: TGTGCCAGCAGCTTGAAGAGGGATGGCTACACCTTC.

The V gene is TRBV10-1, the J gene TRBJ2-2; D might be TRBD2 (6 bases). Germline V gene sequence: CDR1 WNHNN, CDR2 SYGVQD (reference sequence). The CDR3 has 15 residues. Trimming cost V 3 bases and J 4 bases, with 12 bases left between them. CDR3 sequence: CASSDLAASTGELFF. CDR3 sequence (DNA): TGCGCCAGCAGTGACTTAGCGGCCAGCACCGGGGAGCTGTTTTTT.

The rearrangement links TRBV29-1 to TRBJ2-1, with 10 bases matching TRBD2. From germline, CDR1 is SQVTM and CDR2 ANQGSEA. The V segment lost 1 base and the J segment 0 bases; nucleotides outside the gene matches: 12. The length of the CDR3 is 19 residues. CDR3 in amino acids: CSVEGLGGLAVSSYNEQFF. The CDR3 coding sequence is TGCAGCGTTGAAGGGTTGGGTGGACTAGCGGTGAGCTCCTACAATGAGCAGTTCTTC.

This sequence joins TRBV28 and TRBJ1-2; 9 nucleotides line up with TRBD1. The V and J ends lost 7 bases and 4 bases, in that order; junction bases with no gene match: 10. The germline V gene encodes CDR1 MDHEN and CDR2 SYDVKM. CDR3 length: 15 amino acids. The CDR3 is CASTIRDRVIYGYTF. DNA for the CDR3: TGTGCCAGCACCATAAGGGACAGGGTTATCTATGGCTACACCTTC.

The chain is built from TRBV4-2 and TRBJ1-4; a possible D gene is TRBD1 (5 bases). V dropped 2 bases and J dropped 4 bases, with 20 bases sitting between them. The germline gives CDR1 LGHNA, CDR2 YNFKEQ. The CDR3 has 18 amino acids. The DNA for the CDR3 is TGTGCCAGCAGCCAACGGGGGAATAGGGCCGGGAGTAATGAAAAACTGTTTTTT. Residues: CASSQRGNRAGSNEKLFF.

This clone showed up just once. The chain is built from TRBV7-2 and TRBJ1-3, with D tentatively TRBD1 (5 bases). This CDR3 is built from 14 residues. V was shortened by 4 bases and J by 9 bases, with 16 bases between the two germline ends. Germline CDR1 is SGHTA and CDR2 is FQGNSA. The CDR3 spells CASSSGLAGGTIYF. CDR3 bases: TGTGCCAGCAGCTCGGGACTGGCCGGGGGCACCATATATTTT.

The V gene is TRBV19, the J gene TRBJ1-6; no clear D gene. Germline V CDR1 and CDR2: LNHDA, SQIVND (reference sequence). The V end lost 5 bases, the J end lost 1 base, and 12 bases lay between the germline ends. The CDR3 has 16 amino acids. In nucleotides, the CDR3 is TGTGCCAGTAGTTCATCGACTAGGTCCTATAATTCACCCCTCCACTTT. This translates into CASSSSTRSYNSPLHF.

The chain employs TRBV15 and TRBJ1-1; 10 bases line up with TRBD1. The length of the CDR3 is 15 residues. V was pared by 4 bases and J by 3 bases, with 5 bases of the junction left unmatched. The V gene's germline CDR1 is LNHNV and CDR2 YYDKDF (reference sequence). DNA of the CDR3: TGTGCCACCAGCACCACGGACAGGGGGGACACTGAAGCTTTCTTT. This codes for CATSTTDRGDTEAFF.

This sequence joins TRBV2 and TRBJ1-5; tentatively, D is TRBD1 (5 bases). The CDR3 is 15 residues long. Per germline, CDR1 SNHLY and CDR2 FYNNEI. Trimming shortened V by 5 bases and J by 0 bases, and 11 bases separated the two germline ends. The CDR3 loop reads CASSWDSLSNQPQHF. The CDR3 DNA sequence: TGTGCCAGCAGTTGGGACTCTCTTAGCAATCAGCCCCAGCATTTT.

The rearrangement links TRBV5-5 to TRBJ2-2; 7 bases line up with TRBD1. V shed 5 bases and J 0 bases; nucleotides not matched to a gene: 7. The germline gives CDR1 SGHKS, CDR2 YYEKEE (reference sequence). The CDR3 has 16 amino acids. The CDR3 DNA follows: TGTGCCAGCAGTCAGGGGGTAGGGGCGAACACCGGGGAGCTGTTTTTT. Protein sequence: CASSQGVGANTGELFF.

The chain links TRBV11-2 to TRBJ2-3, with D uncertain. Germline V gene sequence: CDR1 SGHAT, CDR2 FQNNGV. Deletions cut 6 bases from V and 6 bases from J, with 7 bases between. The CDR3 consists of 11 residues. The CDR3 protein is CASRSLDTQYF. CDR3 bases: TGTGCCAGCAGGTCTTTGGATACGCAGTATTTT.

The chain links TRBV7-2 to TRBJ2-7; 7 bases line up with TRBD2. With V trimmed by 5 bases and J by 0 bases, 10 bases remained unmatched. The CDR3 totals 16 residues. Germline lookup yields CDR1 SGHTA and CDR2 FQGNSA. CDR3 residues: CASSPGLLKSSYEQYF. The CDR3 bases are TGTGCCAGCAGCCCGGGACTATTGAAAAGCTCCTACGAGCAGTACTTC.

The chain has TRBV5-4 and TRBJ2-7; perhaps TRBD2 as D (6 bases). The germline V gene encodes CDR1 SGHNT and CDR2 YYREEE (reference sequence). The CDR3 extends over 14 amino acids. Deletions cut 5 bases from V and 0 bases from J, with 12 bases between. DNA for the CDR3: TGTGCCAGCAGTTCGGGTAGCGGCTCCTACGAGCAGTACTTC. This codes for CASSSGSGSYEQYF.

The genes are TRBV5-1 and TRBJ2-3; 11 bases fit TRBD1. V gave up 4 bases and J gave up 5 bases; unmatched junction bases: 6. Germline V gene lookup returns CDR1 SGHRS and CDR2 YFSETQ. This CDR3 spans 15 amino acids. The CDR3 sequence is CASSVGQGAGDTQYF. The CDR3 DNA reads as TGCGCCAGCAGCGTAGGACAGGGGGCGGGAGATACGCAGTATTTT.